This T cell receptor beta chain was recovered during a study of shared clonotypes between healthy human individuals. General observations from the study: Larger estimated richness was generally seen in naive subsets than in memory subsets.

The donors, all of them Caucasian adults, lived in Nashville, Tennessee. Of note for this clone: Its target is not known.

Assay: immunoSEQ multiplex PCR; the TCRdb copy retains only in-frame clones and omits some. Here the sample spans approximately 2.3 million clones, over 90% being singletons. Germline CDR1 is MNHEY and CDR2 is SVGAGI. This CDR3 comprises 12 residues. With 7 bases clipped from V and 12 bases from J, the junction kept 6 bases outside the gene matches. The rearrangement uses TRBV6-5 and TRBJ2-1, with 10 positions matching TRBD2. The clonotype originates from a young man in good health. Some clones in this sample may be carry-over from other donors' samples. The sequenced sample consisted of naive CD4+ T cells from PBMCs. As to subset: CD45RA+ positively selected. CDR3 protein: CASMSSGGLQFF. The CDR3 DNA reads TGTGCCAGCATGTCTAGCGGGGGTTTGCAGTTCTTC.